This TCR beta chain was found in a study of shared clonotypes between healthy human individuals. Study outcomes and limitations: Roughly 4.7% was the fraction of naive CD4 clonotypes found shared across a handful of donors. Depth of sequencing was expected to influence donor clonotype sharing.

This clone showed up just once. Its antigen remains unknown. Profiling relied on immunoSEQ multiplex PCR, and the TCRdb table lists in-frame clones only, not all of them. The profile shows around 550,000 clones, approximately 95% of them singletons. Naive CD8 isolation took CD45RO-negative cells positively selected for CCR7 and excluded terminally differentiated effector memory CD45RA+ cells. Germline V gene sequence: CDR1 MNHEY, CDR2 SVGAGI. The CDR3 has 16 residues. Trimming left V 3 bases short and J 4 bases short, with 18 bases between. The rearrangement links TRBV6-5 to TRBJ1-1; D gene uncertain. The receptor was derived from a woman aged 25-40 years in good health. The sequencing input was naive CD8+ T cells sorted from blood. CDR3 residues: CASSYFRATLVTEAFF. In DNA form, the CDR3 reads TGTGCCAGCAGTTATTTCAGAGCCACCCTTGTCACTGAAGCTTTCTTT.